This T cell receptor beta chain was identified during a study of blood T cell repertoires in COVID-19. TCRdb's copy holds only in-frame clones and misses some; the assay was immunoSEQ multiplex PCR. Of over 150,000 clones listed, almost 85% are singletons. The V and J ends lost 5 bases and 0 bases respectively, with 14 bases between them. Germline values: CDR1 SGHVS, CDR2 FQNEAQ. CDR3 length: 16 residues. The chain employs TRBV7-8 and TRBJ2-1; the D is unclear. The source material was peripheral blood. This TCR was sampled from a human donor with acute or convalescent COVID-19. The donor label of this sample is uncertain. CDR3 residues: CASSPTSLASYNEQFF. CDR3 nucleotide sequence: TGTGCCAGCAGCCCTACTTCTCTCGCCTCCTACAATGAGCAGTTCTTC.